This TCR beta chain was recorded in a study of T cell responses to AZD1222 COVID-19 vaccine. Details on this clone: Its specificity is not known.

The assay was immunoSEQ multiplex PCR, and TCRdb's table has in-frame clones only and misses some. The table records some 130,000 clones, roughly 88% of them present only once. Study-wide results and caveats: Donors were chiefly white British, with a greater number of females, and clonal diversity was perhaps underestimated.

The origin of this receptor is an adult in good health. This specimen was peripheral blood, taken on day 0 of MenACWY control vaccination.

CDR3 sequence (DNA): TGTGCCAGAAGCTCGTATGGACAGGGGAGCACAGATACGCAGTATTTT. Translated: CARSSYGQGSTDTQYF. This chain uses TRBV7-5 with TRBJ2-3; the D call TRBD1 from the table was never checked on the DNA. TRBV7-5 is given as a pseudogene. The CDR3 loop spans 16 amino acids.